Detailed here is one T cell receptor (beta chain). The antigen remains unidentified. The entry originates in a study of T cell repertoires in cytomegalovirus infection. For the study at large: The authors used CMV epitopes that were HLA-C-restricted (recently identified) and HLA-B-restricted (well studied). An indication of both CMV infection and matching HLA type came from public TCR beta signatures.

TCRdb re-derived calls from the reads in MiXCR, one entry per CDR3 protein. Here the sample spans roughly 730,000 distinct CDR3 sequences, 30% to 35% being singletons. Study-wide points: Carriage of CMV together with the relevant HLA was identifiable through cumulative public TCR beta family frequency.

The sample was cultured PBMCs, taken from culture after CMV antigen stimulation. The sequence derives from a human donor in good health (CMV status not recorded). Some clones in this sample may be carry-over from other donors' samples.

The CDR3 loop is CASMEVGANVLTF. CDR3 nucleotide sequence: TGTGCCAGCATGGAGGTGGGGGCCAACGTCCTGACTTTC. The chain has TRBV6-2 or TRBV6-3 and TRBJ2-6; TRBD2 might be the D (5 bases). The ends were cut back, 7 bases at V and 4 bases at J, with 8 bases in the middle. Looked up from germline, CDR1 is MNHEY and CDR2 is SVGEGT. CDR3 length: 13 amino acids.